This T cell receptor beta chain was obtained from a study of T cells after yellow fever vaccination. Study as a whole: SMART-Seq v4 Ultra Low Input handled preparation of low-cell-number fractions. Study findings and constraints: The booster response re-showed most primary clones: 96% CD4, over 80% CD8.

This clonotype was observed a handful of times. Its antigen is unknown. The junction does not match germline at one end; this may be a read error. The CDR3 totals 15 residues. Germline V CDR1 and CDR2: MGHRA, YSYEKL. 5'RACE template switching produced TCR cDNA carrying a universal primer site and UMIs. TCRdb processed the 5' RACE reads anew with MiXCR; each CDR3 protein has one entry. Among about 330,000 distinct CDR3 sequences listed, around 6.8% were seen once. The chain combines TRBV4-1 with TRBJ1-5; TRBD1 might be the D (5 bases). This clonotype originated in a man between 18 and 35 years old who received the YFV17D yellow fever vaccine. The sequences come from PBMCs, collected roughly 47 days after the first yellow fever vaccination. CDR3 region: CASSQESRGYHPQHF. Here the CDR3 DNA reads TGCGCCAGCAGCCAAGAAAGCCGGGGGTATCACCCCCAGCATTTT.